This T cell receptor beta chain was identified in a study of long-term antiretroviral therapy in people with HIV. The V segment lost 4 bases and the J segment 0 bases; nucleotides outside the gene matches: 2. From germline, CDR1 is SNHLY and CDR2 FYNNEI. This CDR3 is built from 14 residues. The libraries were made with immunoSEQ v3.0 at survey level. The table came from immunoSEQ multiplex PCR; TCRdb's copy has only in-frame clones and leaves some out. The sample has 30,000 to 40,000 clones; roughly four fifths are singletons. Until DNA extraction, the samples held between roughly 1-10 million cryopreserved PBMC.

This chain connects TRBV2 to TRBJ2-7, with 8 bases aligning to TRBD1. The source was unsorted PBMCs, collected 0.3 years after starting antiretroviral therapy. The clonotype originates from a young man with HIV. CDR3 sequence reads: CASSGTGSSYEQYF. DNA for the CDR3: TGTGCCAGCAGTGGGACAGGGAGCTCCTACGAGCAGTACTTC.